This T cell receptor beta chain stems from a study of blood T cell repertoires in COVID-19. In the study overall: COVID-19 samples from acute and convalescent phases originated in the United States, Italy and Spain. T cells, B-cell-depleted T cells, or PBMCs supplied cDNA or gDNA.

Clinical histories supplied by participants themselves formed the basis of cohort assignment. This clone appeared once. Original processing methods: Amplification with reference gene primers provided the estimates of nucleated cell counts. The table came from immunoSEQ multiplex PCR; TCRdb's copy has only in-frame clones and leaves some out. Clone size and V and J calls were adopted from that table, with D and trimming inferred from the DNA. Of fewer than 250,000 clones in the sample, 65% to 90% were seen once. CDR3 length: 13 amino acids. Trimming stripped 7 bases from V and 3 bases from J, with 13 bases between. CDR1 is SGHRS and CDR2 is YFSETQ in the germline V gene.

The material sequenced was PBMCs or T cells enriched from blood (not recorded which). The receptor was derived from a woman aged 40 to 50 with acute COVID-19. J is TRBJ2-5 and V is TRBV5-1, with D unclear. The CDR3 spells CASVGFRKETQYF. The CDR3 DNA follows: TGCGCCAGCGTCGGGTTTAGAAAAGAGACCCAGTACTTC.